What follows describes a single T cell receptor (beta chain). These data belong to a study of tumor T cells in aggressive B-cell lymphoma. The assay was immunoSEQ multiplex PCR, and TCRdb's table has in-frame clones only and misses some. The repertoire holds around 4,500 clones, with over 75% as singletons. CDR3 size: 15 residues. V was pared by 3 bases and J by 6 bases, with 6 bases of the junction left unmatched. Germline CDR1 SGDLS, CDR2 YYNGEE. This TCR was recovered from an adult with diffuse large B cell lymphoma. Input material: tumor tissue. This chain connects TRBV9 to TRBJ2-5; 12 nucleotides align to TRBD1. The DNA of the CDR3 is TGTGCCAGCAGCGCTCCGGGACAGGGGGCCAAGACCCAGTACTTC. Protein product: CASSAPGQGAKTQYF.